Sequencing of this T cell receptor (beta chain) was carried out in a study of blood T cell repertoires in COVID-19. Overall study context: PBMCs, B-cell-depleted T cells, or T cells provided the cDNA or gDNA that made up the material.

Per the original methods: Estimation of nucleated cell counts was performed using reference gene primer amplification. Sequenced by immunoSEQ multiplex PCR; TCRdb stores in-frame clones only, minus some. V and J calls and clone size are copied from that table; D and trimming were computed from the DNA. The sample contains around 300,000 clones, around nine tenths of which appear only once. Germline values: CDR1 SNHLY, CDR2 FYNNEI. This CDR3 is 14 amino acids long. V shed 4 bases and J 9 bases; nucleotides not matched to a gene: 4. Living in about two dozen US areas, the participants were between roughly 18 and 90 years of age. Donors were grouped by their self-reported clinical history. This clone was detected many times.

Sequenced sample: PBMCs or T cells enriched from blood (not recorded which). The TCR originated in a man aged 25-45 years who had recovered from COVID-19. V usage is TRBV2 and J usage is TRBJ1-6; 9 bases align to TRBD1. CDR3 DNA: TGTGCCAGCAGTGGGACAGGGGAGGGTTCACCCCTCCACTTT. It specifies CASSGTGEGSPLHF.